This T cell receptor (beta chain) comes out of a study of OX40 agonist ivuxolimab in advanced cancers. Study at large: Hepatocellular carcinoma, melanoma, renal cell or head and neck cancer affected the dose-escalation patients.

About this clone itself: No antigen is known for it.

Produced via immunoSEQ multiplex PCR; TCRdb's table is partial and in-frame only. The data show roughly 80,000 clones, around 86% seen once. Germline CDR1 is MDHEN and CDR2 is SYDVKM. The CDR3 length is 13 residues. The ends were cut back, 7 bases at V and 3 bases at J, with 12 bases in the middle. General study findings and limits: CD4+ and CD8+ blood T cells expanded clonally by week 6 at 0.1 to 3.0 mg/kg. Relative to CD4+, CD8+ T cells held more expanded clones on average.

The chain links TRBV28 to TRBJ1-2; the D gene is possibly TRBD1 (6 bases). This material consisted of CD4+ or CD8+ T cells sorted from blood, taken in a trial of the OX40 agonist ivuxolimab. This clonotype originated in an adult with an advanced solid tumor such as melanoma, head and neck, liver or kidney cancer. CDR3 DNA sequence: TGTGCCAGCACTGGGGGCGCAGACTATGGCTACACCTTC. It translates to CASTGGADYGYTF.